The 5 T cell receptor beta chains reported below all come from one sample, sequenced in a study of cytomegalovirus exposure and HLA in healthy donors. PCR employed 60 Vbeta and 13 Jbeta primers. Here immunoSEQ multiplex PCR was the method, and the copy in TCRdb shows in-frame clones only, minus some. The profile covers 120,000 or so clones, with roughly 78% appearing a single time and 1% taken by the ten largest. Source material: PBMCs. The source of these receptors is a man in his forties or fifties in good health and CMV-seronegative.

The V and J genes are TRBV6-5 and TRBJ1-1; 7 nucleotides line up with TRBD1. The CDR3 consists of 12 residues. The ends lost 10 bases at V and 2 bases at J; junction bases unmatched: 4. Germline CDR1 reads MNHEY; CDR2 reads SVGAGI. The CDR3 region has the DNA TGTGCCACCCACAGGGGAAACACTGAAGCTTTCTTT. Translation: CATHRGNTEAFF.

The gene calls are TRBV10-3 and TRBJ2-3; D is uncertain. This CDR3 region has 13 residues. The V end was cut by 7 bases, the J end by 3 bases, with 11 bases between. Germline V gene data show CDR1 as ENHRY and CDR2 as SYGVKD. Written as DNA, the CDR3 is TGTGCCATCACCCCAGACGGGACAGATACGCAGTATTTT. The encoded protein is CAITPDGTDTQYF.

The chain employs TRBV6-6 and TRBJ2-5; TRBD1 matches at 8 bases. Germline CDR1 MNHNY, CDR2 SVGAGI (reference sequence). With V trimmed by 7 bases and J by 5 bases, 9 bases remained unmatched. The CDR3 has 14 amino acids. For the CDR3, the DNA is TGTGCCAGCAATCTACAGGGGGGCTGGGAGACCCAGTACTTC. Amino acids: CASNLQGGWETQYF.

In its sample, this clone was seen once. The chain has TRBV5-4 and TRBJ2-1, with D tentatively TRBD2 (6 bases). CDR3 length equals 14 residues. The V end was cut by 0 bases, the J end by 5 bases, with 9 bases between. Germline V gene sequence: CDR1 SGHNT, CDR2 YYREEE (reference sequence). The CDR3 nucleotides are TGTGCCAGCAGCTTGGTGCGGGGAGACAATGAGCAGTTCTTC. This codes for CASSLVRGDNEQFF.

This clone appeared a single time. The chain couples TRBV4-2 to TRBJ1-2; no clear D. The CDR3 totals 15 residues. Germline V gene sequence: CDR1 LGHNA, CDR2 YNFKEQ. Deletions cut 0 bases from V and 8 bases from J, with 16 bases between. CDR3 in amino acids: CASSQEGKERTGYTF. CDR3 DNA sequence: TGTGCCAGCAGCCAAGAAGGAAAGGAGCGGACGGGCTACACCTTC.